This T cell receptor beta chain was sequenced during a study of T cell responses to AZD1222 COVID-19 vaccine. This CDR3 spans 14 amino acids. Looked up from germline, CDR1 is MNHNY and CDR2 is SVGAGI (reference sequence). With 6 bases removed from V and 4 bases from J, the gap between germline ends came to 15 bases. Generated by immunoSEQ multiplex PCR, the TCRdb table keeps only in-frame clones and is missing some. In the table there are 80,000 to 100,000 clones, 85% to 90% of which are singletons. The receptor was derived from an adult in good health. Sequenced here: peripheral blood, sampled on day 0 of MenACWY control vaccination. The rearrangement links TRBV6-6 to TRBJ1-1; D might be TRBD1 (5 bases). Written as DNA, the CDR3 is TGTGCCAGCAGCCAACCCCCGGGGGTCACTGAAGCTTTCTTT. Encoded protein: CASSQPPGVTEAFF.